Sequencing of this T cell receptor (beta chain) was carried out in a study of T cell changes during pregnancy in multiple sclerosis. Between the trimmed V and J ends, which lost 1 base and 5 bases, there was a span of 11 bases. CDR1 is MGHRA and CDR2 is YSYEKL in the germline V gene. The CDR3 loop spans 15 amino acids. Sequenced by immunoSEQ multiplex PCR; TCRdb stores in-frame clones only, minus some. The sample has about 110,000 clones; 80% to 95% are singletons. The clonotype comes from a female donor with multiple sclerosis, enrolled in a pregnancy study. The V gene is TRBV4-1, the J gene TRBJ2-2, with a possible D match to TRBD1 (6 bases). The specimen comprised peripheral blood, sampled after pregnancy. The CDR3 DNA follows: TGCGCCAGCAGCCAAGCGAGGGGGACGACCGGGGAGCTGTTTTTT. Its protein product is CASSQARGTTGELFF.